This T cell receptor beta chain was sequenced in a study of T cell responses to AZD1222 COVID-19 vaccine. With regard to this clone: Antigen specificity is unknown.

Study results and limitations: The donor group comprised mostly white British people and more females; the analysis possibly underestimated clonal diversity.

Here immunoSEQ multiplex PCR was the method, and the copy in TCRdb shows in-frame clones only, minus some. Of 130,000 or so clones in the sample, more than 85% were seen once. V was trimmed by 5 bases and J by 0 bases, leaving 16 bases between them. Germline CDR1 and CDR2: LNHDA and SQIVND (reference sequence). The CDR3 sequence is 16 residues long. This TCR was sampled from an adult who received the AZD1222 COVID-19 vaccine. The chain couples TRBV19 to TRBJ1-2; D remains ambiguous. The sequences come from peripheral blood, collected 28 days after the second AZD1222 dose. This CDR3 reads CASSPYSGISNYGYTF. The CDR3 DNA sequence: TGTGCCAGTAGTCCCTATTCCGGGATTTCTAACTATGGCTACACCTTC.